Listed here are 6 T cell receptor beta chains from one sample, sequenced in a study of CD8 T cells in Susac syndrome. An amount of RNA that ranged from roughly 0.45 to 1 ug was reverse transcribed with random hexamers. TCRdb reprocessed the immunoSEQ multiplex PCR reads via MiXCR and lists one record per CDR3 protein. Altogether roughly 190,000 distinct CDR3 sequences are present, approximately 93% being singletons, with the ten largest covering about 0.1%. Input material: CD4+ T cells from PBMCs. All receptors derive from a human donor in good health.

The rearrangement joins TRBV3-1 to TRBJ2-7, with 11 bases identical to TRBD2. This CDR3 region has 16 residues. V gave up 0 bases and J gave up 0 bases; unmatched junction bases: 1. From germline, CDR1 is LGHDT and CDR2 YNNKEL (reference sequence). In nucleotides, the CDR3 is TGTGCCAGCAGCCAAGATCTAGCGGGGGGCTCCTACGAGCAGTACTTC. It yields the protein CASSQDLAGGSYEQYF.

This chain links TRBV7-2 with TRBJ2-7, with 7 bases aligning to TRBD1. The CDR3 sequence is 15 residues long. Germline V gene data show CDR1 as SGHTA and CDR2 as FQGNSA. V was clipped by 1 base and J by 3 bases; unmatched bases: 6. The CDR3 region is CASSLGTDRVYEQYV. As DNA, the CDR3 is TGTGCCAGCAGCTTAGGGACCGACAGGGTCTACGAGCAGTACGTC.

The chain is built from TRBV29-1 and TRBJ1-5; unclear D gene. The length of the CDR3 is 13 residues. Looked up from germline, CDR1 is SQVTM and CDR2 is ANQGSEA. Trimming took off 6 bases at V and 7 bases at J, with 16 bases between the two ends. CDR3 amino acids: CSVGTGIGQPQHF. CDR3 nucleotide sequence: TGCAGCGTGGGCACCGGTATCGGGCAGCCCCAGCATTTT.

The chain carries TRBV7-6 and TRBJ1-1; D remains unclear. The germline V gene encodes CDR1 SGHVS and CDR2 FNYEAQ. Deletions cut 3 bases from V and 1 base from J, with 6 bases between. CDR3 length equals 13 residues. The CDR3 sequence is CASSFGANTEAFF. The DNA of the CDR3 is TGTGCCAGCAGCTTCGGAGCGAACACTGAAGCTTTCTTT.

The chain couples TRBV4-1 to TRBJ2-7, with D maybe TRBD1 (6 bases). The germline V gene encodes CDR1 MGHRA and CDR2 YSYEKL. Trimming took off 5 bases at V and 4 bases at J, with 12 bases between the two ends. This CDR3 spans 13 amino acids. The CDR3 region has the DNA TGCGCCAGCAGCAGGTCCAGGGGTTACGAGCAGTACTTC. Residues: CASSRSRGYEQYF.

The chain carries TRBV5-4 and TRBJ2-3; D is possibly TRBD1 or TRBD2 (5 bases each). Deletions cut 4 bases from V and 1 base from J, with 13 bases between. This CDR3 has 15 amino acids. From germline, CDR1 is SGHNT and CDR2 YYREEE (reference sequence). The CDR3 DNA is TGTGCCAGCAGCCAAGGGGTGGGGGGCACAGATACGCAGTATTTT. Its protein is CASSQGVGGTDTQYF.